This T cell receptor beta chain comes out of a study of T cells after yellow fever vaccination (dated by TCRdb to the late 2010s). Background on the whole study: The SMART-Seq v4 Ultra Low Input RNA kit was used to prepare libraries from fractions with low cell numbers. To follow T-cell clones before and after both primary and booster YFV17D yellow fever vaccination, bulk TCR alpha and beta repertoires underwent longitudinal sequencing. The cohort comprised two healthy male donors, one aged 18 to 29 and one aged 30 to 39 years. Blood samples were taken at several timepoints before and after primary and secondary immunization, and bulk PBMC replicates and cell subsets were isolated.

The intended sense of this specimen's treatment or condition label: live attenuated yellow fever vaccine strain. At each blood-draw timepoint, two biological replicates of bulk PBMCs were collected. PBMCs were isolated from peripheral blood using a standard Ficoll-Paque protocol. TriZol was used to extract RNA from bulk PBMCs, from CD4 and CD8 fractions, and from dextramer-positive and dextramer-negative fractions. TCR cDNA was synthesized by 5'RACE template switching, which introduced a universal primer site and unique molecular identifiers. Priming of cDNA synthesis was performed from both the TCR alpha and TCR beta constant segments. Library amplification used two PCR steps, and the second PCR step added sample barcodes and sequencing adapters. Sequencing of the libraries was done on either Illumina HiSeq 2500 (2x100 bp) or NovaSeq (2x150 bp). The study's processing was this. Reads were demultiplexed and collapsed into UMI consensus sequences with MIGEC, and V(D)J alignment was performed with MiXCR. Vaccine-responding clonotypes were identified with edgeR using replicate PBMC samples, with FDR below 0.01 and a log2 fold change above 5 up to day 15 being required. CD4 or CD8 identity was assigned to each bulk clonotype according to whether the clonotype was present at higher abundance in the sequenced CD4 repertoire or the sequenced CD8 repertoire. TCRdb passed the public sequencing reads through fastp at Q25 and MiXCR, retaining productive beta sequences. Entries are consolidated by CDR3 protein sequence, retaining the most common genes and DNA. V and J calls and clone size were set by TCRdb, not the authors. A total of roughly 330,000 distinct CDR3 sequences appear in this sample, about 6.9% of them only once. Roughly a sixth of the sample belongs to the ten largest clones.

About this clonotype: Its antigen is currently not known. Base qualities are missing; no much larger clone stands one base away.

Overall results and qualifications from the work: Computational filtering was required because FACS-sorted repertoires could contain abundant contaminating clonotypes from the bulk population. Most clones expanded after primary vaccination were re-detected after the booster (almost 97% of CD4 and about nine tenths of CD8), suggesting broad memory maintenance. A small share of clonotypes occurred in both CD4 and CD8 compartments, likely arising from convergent recombination. Compared with the primary T-cell response, the secondary T-cell response was faster but weaker, reaching its peak on day 5 rather than on day 15. The study included only a couple of donors, which limits how far the findings can be generalized.

After removal of 0 bases from V and 8 bases from J, the junction retains 9 bases not matched to a gene. CDR1 and CDR2 are read off the germline V gene as LGHNT and FRNRAP. The CDR3 contains 16 residues, cysteine and phenylalanine counted. Of the read, only the CDR3 DNA is kept; its 48 bases are in frame from base 1. This sequence originates from a man aged 18 to 29 who received the YFV17D yellow fever vaccine. Material: PBMCs, obtained around 45 days after the first yellow fever vaccination. The chain employs TRBV12-5 and TRBJ2-1; 8 junctional bases match TRBD1. The nucleotide sequence is given as TGTGCTAGTGGTTTGGTACACTTACAGGGGGGCGATGAGCAGTTCTTC. Translated, this gives CASGLVHLQGGDEQFF.